These 23 T cell receptor beta chains were sequenced from one sample in a study of blood T cell repertoires in COVID-19. Here immunoSEQ multiplex PCR was the method, and the copy in TCRdb shows in-frame clones only, minus some. The table records 150,000 to 200,000 clones, roughly 78% of them present only once. The specimen sequenced was PBMCs or T cells enriched from blood (not recorded which). The origin of the receptors is a woman in her seventies in a cohort exposed to, infected with or recovered from COVID-19 (not recorded which).

This rearrangement joins TRBV27 to TRBJ1-2, with 9 bases matching TRBD1. The CDR3 runs to 14 residues. CDR1 is MNHEY, CDR2 SMNVEV, per germline (reference sequence). V lost 6 bases and J lost 1; bases outside the gene matches: 3. The CDR3 DNA reads as TGTGCCAGCAGGTCGGGACAGGGTAACTATGGCTACACCTTC. Protein product: CASRSGQGNYGYTF.

The chain carries TRBV7-3 and TRBJ2-1, with D possibly being TRBD2 (5 bases). This CDR3 is 16 amino acids long. V was clipped by 0 bases and J by 0 bases, with 9 bases between them. Per the germline V gene, CDR1 is SGHTA and CDR2 is FQGTGA. The CDR3 nucleotides are TGTGCCAGCAGCTTAACCGGCGGGCTCTCCTACAATGAGCAGTTCTTC. Protein: CASSLTGGLSYNEQFF.

The chain is built from TRBV9 and TRBJ2-5; 12 positions match TRBD2. This CDR3 contains 15 residues. The V gene's germline CDR1 is SGDLS and CDR2 YYNGEE. Unmatched junction bases numbered 2, after V lost 0 bases and J lost 5 bases. CDR3 nucleotides: TGTGCCAGCAGCGTAGGGCTAGCGGGAGGGGAGACCCAGTACTTC. It translates to CASSVGLAGGETQYF.

The genes are TRBV7-2 and TRBJ2-5, with D hard to call. The CDR3 contains 15 residues. Germline V gives CDR1 SGHTA, CDR2 FQGNSA. V was cut by 1 base and J by 1 base, with 10 bases left in between. This CDR3 is CASSLVSTIQETQYF. The CDR3 DNA is TGTGCCAGCAGCTTAGTCAGTACGATCCAAGAGACCCAGTACTTC. The full variable domain, in which reference TRBV7-2 and TRBJ2-5 provide the parts outside the CDR3, is GAGVSQSPSNKVTEKGKDVELRCDPISGHTALYWYRQSLGQGLEFLIYFQGNSAPDKSGLPSDRFSAERTGGSVSTLTIQRTQQEDSAVYLCASSLVSTIQETQYFGPGTRLLVL.

The gene calls are TRBV19 and TRBJ2-6; D is ambiguous. Germline V lookup: CDR1 LNHDA, CDR2 SQIVND (reference sequence). V shed 2 bases and J shed 0 bases, with 11 bases lying between them. This CDR3 spans 17 amino acids. In nucleotides, the CDR3 is TGTGCCAGTAGTATATCCGGGTTGGGCTCTGGGGCCAACGTCCTGACTTTC. It yields the protein CASSISGLGSGANVLTF.

This clone was seen more than once but under ten times. DNA for the CDR3: TGCGCCAGCTTCCCGGGACAGGGCTACGAGCAGTACTTC. Encoded protein: CASFPGQGYEQYF. V and J are TRBV5-1 and TRBJ2-7; 9 nucleotides align to TRBD1. Per germline, CDR1 SGHRS and CDR2 YFSETQ. This CDR3 has 13 amino acids. V shed 7 bases, J shed 3 bases, and the junction held 5 bases outside the gene matches.

The CDR3 loop reads CASSSDSQGSTIYF. CDR3 DNA: TGCGCCAGCAGCTCGGACAGTCAAGGGAGCACCATATATTTT. The rearrangement uses TRBV5-1 and TRBJ1-3; possible D gene TRBD1, 6 bases. Trimming removed 3 bases at V and 9 bases at J, with 16 bases between. Germline CDR1 SGHRS, CDR2 YFSETQ. CDR3 length equals 14 residues. Complete variable domain (other parts from reference TRBV5-1 and TRBJ1-3): KAGVTQTPRYLIKTRGQQVTLSCSPISGHRSVSWYQQTPGQGLQFLFEYFSETQRNKGNFPGRFSGRQFSNSRSEMNVSTLELGDSALYLCASSSDSQGSTIYFGEGSWLTVV.

CDR3 nucleotides: TGTGCCAGCCGAAGGACTAGCGGGAGTAAAAATGAGCAGTTCTTC. Its protein is CASRRTSGSKNEQFF. The chain joins TRBV2 to TRBJ2-1; 13 nucleotides line up with TRBD2. V lost 8 bases, J lost 7 bases, and 8 bases stayed unmatched. The CDR3 is 15 residues long. Germline V gene sequence: CDR1 SNHLY, CDR2 FYNNEI.

V usage is TRBV4-1 and J usage is TRBJ1-6; D is unresolved. The CDR3 length is 17 residues. Germline V gene data show CDR1 as MGHRA and CDR2 as YSYEKL. V lost 0 bases and J 7 bases, leaving 16 bases between the germline ends. CDR3 protein: CASSQERLGVRNSPLHF. The CDR3 region has the DNA TGCGCCAGCAGCCAAGAGAGACTGGGAGTAAGGAATTCACCCCTCCACTTT.

This clone was found a few times. The chain is built from TRBV6-5 and TRBJ2-7; a possible D gene is TRBD2 (6 bases). Deletions cut 0 bases from V and 6 bases from J, with 18 bases between. The germline gives CDR1 MNHEY, CDR2 SVGAGI. The CDR3 sequence is 16 residues long. CDR3 sequence (DNA): TGTGCCAGCAGTTACTCGTCAACTAGTACAGCGGGCGAGCAGTACTTC. Translated, it gives CASSYSSTSTAGEQYF.

This clone was recorded once. V gene TRBV5-5 combines with J gene TRBJ1-1, with no clear D. The CDR3 contains 12 residues. CDR1 and CDR2 (germline): SGHKS, YYEKEE (reference sequence). Trimming left V 4 bases short and J 8 bases short, with 12 bases between. CDR3 loop: CASSIGSGEAFF. CDR3 coding DNA: TGTGCCAGCAGCATAGGATCGGGGGAAGCTTTCTTT.

This clone showed up just a few times. The J gene is TRBJ1-5, the V gene TRBV6-5; 7 positions agree with TRBD1. Germline assignment: CDR1 MNHEY and CDR2 SVGAGI. V lost 7 bases and J lost 6; bases outside the gene matches: 12. The CDR3 is made up of 15 amino acids. The CDR3 region has the DNA TGTGCCAGCACTACCCTGACAGGGAGAATTCAGCCCCAGCATTTT. Translation: CASTTLTGRIQPQHF.

The chain has TRBV11-1 and TRBJ2-7; 8 nucleotides match TRBD1. Germline loops: CDR1 SGHAT, CDR2 FQDESV (reference sequence). V trimming: 4 bases; J trimming: 3 bases; junction bases outside the gene matches: 11. The length of the CDR3 is 16 residues. CDR3 sequence: CASSSYGQGRFYEQYF. CDR3 sequence (DNA): TGTGCCAGCAGCTCCTACGGACAGGGCCGATTCTACGAGCAGTACTTC.

This chain connects TRBV30 to TRBJ2-1, with 14 bases aligning to TRBD2. The V and J ends lost 0 bases and 9 bases, in that order; junction bases with no gene match: 7. CDR3 size: 16 residues. Germline assignment: CDR1 GTSNPN and CDR2 SVGIG (reference sequence). Here the CDR3 DNA reads TGTGCCTGGAGTGTACGAGGACTAGCGGGAGGACGTGAGCAGTTCTTC. Translated: CAWSVRGLAGGREQFF.

The V gene is TRBV12-5, the J gene TRBJ2-1; D is ambiguous. The CDR3 length is 14 residues. In germline, CDR1 is LGHNT, CDR2 FRNRAP. Trimming took 6 bases from V and 3 from J, leaving 12 bases between them. The CDR3 loop reads CASGSGSDYNEQFF. Written as DNA, the CDR3 is TGTGCTAGTGGCTCCGGGTCAGACTACAATGAGCAGTTCTTC.

This chain connects TRBV7-2 to TRBJ1-2; TRBD1 might be the D (6 bases). V lost 1 base, J lost 5 bases, and 14 bases lay in between. The CDR3 is 15 amino acids. From germline, CDR1 is SGHTA and CDR2 FQGNSA. CDR3 bases: TGTGCCAGCAGCTTAGGGGGAGGGACAATGTATGGCTACACCTTC. As protein: CASSLGGGTMYGYTF. Filled out from reference TRBV7-2 and TRBJ1-2, the complete variable domain reads GAGVSQSPSNKVTEKGKDVELRCDPISGHTALYWYRQSLGQGLEFLIYFQGNSAPDKSGLPSDRFSAERTGGSVSTLTIQRTQQEDSAVYLCASSLGGGTMYGYTFGSGTRLTVV.

This clone was picked up one time. The chain combines TRBV24-1 with TRBJ2-1; TRBD2 might be the D (6 bases). CDR1 is KGHDR and CDR2 is SFDVKD in the germline V gene. V was pared by 0 bases and J by 10 bases, with 9 bases between. The CDR3 length is 13 residues. CDR3 DNA sequence: TGTGCCACCAGTGATTTGCGGAGGGACGAGCAGTTCTTC. As protein: CATSDLRRDEQFF.

The rearrangement joins TRBV6-5 to TRBJ1-6; D is unresolved. CDR1 and CDR2 (germline): MNHEY, SVGAGI. V was shortened by 6 bases and J by 7 bases, with 7 bases between the two germline ends. This CDR3 comprises 12 residues. CDR3 nucleotide sequence: TGTGCCAGCAGAACAGAGAATTCACCCCTCCACTTT. It translates to CASRTENSPLHF.

V and J are TRBV16 and TRBJ2-7; 8 bases map to TRBD1. The CDR3 covers 15 residues. Losses at the gene ends were 3 bases for V and 6 bases for J; bases not matched to a gene: 10. Germline-derived CDR1 and CDR2 are KGHSY and FQNENV. The CDR3 reads CASSHLTQGAGEQYF. The CDR3 DNA reads as TGTGCCAGCAGCCATTTGACTCAGGGGGCCGGCGAGCAGTACTTC.

This clone was counted a few times. The chain couples TRBV30 to TRBJ1-1, with TRBD1 matching over 7 bases. CDR3 length equals 13 residues. The V segment lost 4 bases and the J segment 5 bases; nucleotides outside the gene matches: 7. CDR1 is GTSNPN, CDR2 SVGIG, per germline (reference sequence). The CDR3 coding sequence is TGTGCCTGGACAAGGGGGCTTGAAACTGAAGCTTTCTTT. Translating gives CAWTRGLETEAFF.

This clone was counted between two and nine times. The rearrangement links TRBV30 to TRBJ1-5; D perhaps matches TRBD1 (6 bases). This CDR3 has 13 residues. Germline V lookup: CDR1 GTSNPN, CDR2 SVGIG (reference sequence). V was shortened by 0 bases and J by 7 bases, with 10 bases between the two germline ends. Written as DNA, the CDR3 is TGTGCCTGGAGTGTTTCAGGGGAACAGCCCCAGCATTTT. It yields the protein CAWSVSGEQPQHF.

As concerns this clone: The same CDR3 is also encoded by other DNA sequences in this sample. V and J are TRBV11-3 and TRBJ1-1; no clear D gene. Deletions cut 1 base from V and 1 base from J, with 4 bases between. CDR1 and CDR2 from the germline V gene are SGHNT and YENEEA. This CDR3 comprises 13 residues. The CDR3 is CASSLGANTEAFF. The CDR3 DNA is TGTGCCAGCAGCTTAGGGGCGAACACTGAAGCTTTCTTT.

The chain joins TRBV3-1 (or the pseudogene TRBV3-2) to TRBJ1-1; weak D call: TRBD1 (5 bases). Trimming took 4 bases from V and 5 from J, leaving 14 bases between them. Germline CDR1 LGHDT, CDR2 YNNKEL (reference sequence). This CDR3 has 14 residues. The CDR3 DNA follows: TGTGCCAGCAGCCGAACAGGTCGGTATACTGAAGCTTTCTTT. This sequence encodes CASSRTGRYTEAFF.